The rows below give T cell receptor beta chains drawn from one sample of a study of T-cell reconstitution after alpha-beta-depleted transplantation in children. TCRdb passed the PCR reads through MiXCR, listing each CDR3 protein once. The sample lists 700,000 to 950,000 distinct CDR3 sequences, roughly 15% occurring once. Sequences were derived from PBMCs, mostly from graft donor cells, sampled 360 days after TCRalphabeta/CD19-depleted stem cell transplant. The origin of the receptors is a male patient aged 5 to 17 who had a stem cell transplant for acute lymphoblastic leukemia, so the T cells may come from the graft donor. Both conserved end residues are part of each CDR3. The order of the fields is V gene, CDR3 protein.

V gene: TRBV12-3/TRBV12-4; CDR3 protein: CASSPSTDYTF
V gene: TRBV29-1; CDR3 protein: CSVRDSEYGYTF
V gene: TRBV11-2; CDR3 protein: CASSLGVGLAVLNEQFF
V gene: TRBV19; CDR3 protein: CASRDLVSSDTQYF
V gene: TRBV5-1; CDR3 protein: CASSPGTGIGGYTF
V gene: TRBV24-1; CDR3 protein: CATRRIQERGQPQHF
V gene: TRBV4-2; CDR3 protein: CASSRGTSGPEETQYF
V gene: TRBV20-1; CDR3 protein: CSAREQGTGANVLTF
V gene: TRBV9; CDR3 protein: CASRVHGPEADTQYF
V gene: TRBV5-1; CDR3 protein: CASRWTGDNEKLFF
V gene: TRBV6-5; CDR3 protein: CASRSGRTGADTQYF
V gene: TRBV13; CDR3 protein: CASSTTSTRSGDTQYF
V gene: TRBV24-1; CDR3 protein: CATSDPKVLSYEQYF
V gene: TRBV15; CDR3 protein: CATSMYAGGPGEQFF
V gene: TRBV10-2; CDR3 protein: CATKEYNEQFF
V gene: TRBV5-1; CDR3 protein: CASSRDWLVKETQYF
V gene: TRBV10-2; CDR3 protein: CASSGSATLAGGHEQYF
V gene: TRBV29-1; CDR3 protein: CSGRRVATDTQYF
V gene: TRBV7-9; CDR3 protein: CASSSALDEQYF
V gene: TRBV20-1; CDR3 protein: CSAQSGVAYEQYF